This TCR beta chain was recovered during a study of cytomegalovirus exposure and HLA in healthy donors. Study as a whole: The study's early data release held roughly 91 million unique TCRs from HLA-typed donors.

The PCR made use of 60 Vbeta and 13 Jbeta primers. The data were produced by immunoSEQ multiplex PCR, yet TCRdb's version contains in-frame clones alone and is incomplete. The table records about 120,000 clones, about 68% of them present only once. This clone was detected a few times. As yet, its antigen is unknown. Overall study findings and caveats: In a later analysis, HLA-C alleles had the fewest associated TCRs, DRB1 alleles the most. Among the sequence variants, a highly shared cluster was likely an artifact of sequencing. Some V segments could not be told apart, so they were left out, TRBV6-2 and TRBV6-3 among them.

The CDR3 has 18 residues. Germline V gives CDR1 MGHRA, CDR2 YSYEKL. V lost 1 base, J lost 2 bases, and 11 bases stayed unmatched. Sequences were obtained from PBMCs. The receptor was derived from a woman aged 45-65 years in good health and CMV-seropositive. This chain connects TRBV4-1 to TRBJ1-1; 9 bases are a match to TRBD1. The CDR3: CASSQGPDRGLGNTEAFF. The CDR3 DNA follows: TGCGCCAGCAGCCAAGGCCCCGACAGGGGGTTAGGAAACACTGAAGCTTTCTTT.